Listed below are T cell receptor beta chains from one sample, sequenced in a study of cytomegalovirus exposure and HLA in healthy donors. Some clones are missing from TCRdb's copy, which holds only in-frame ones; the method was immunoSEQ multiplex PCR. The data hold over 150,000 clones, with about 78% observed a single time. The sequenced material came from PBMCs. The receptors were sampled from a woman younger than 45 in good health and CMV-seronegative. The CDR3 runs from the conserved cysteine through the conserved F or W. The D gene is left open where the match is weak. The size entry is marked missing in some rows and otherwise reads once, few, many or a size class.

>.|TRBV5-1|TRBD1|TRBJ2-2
TGCGCCAGCAGCTTTTCCGGGACAGTCAACACCGGGGAGCTGTTTTTT
CASSFSGTVNTGELFF
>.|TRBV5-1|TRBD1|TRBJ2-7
TGCGCCAGCAGCTGGACAGGGGGTGCATCCTACGAGCAGTACTTC
CASSWTGGASYEQYF
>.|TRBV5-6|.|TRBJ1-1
TGTGCCAGCAGCTTGTCTCGTTCTGAAGCTTTCTTT
CASSLSRSEAFF
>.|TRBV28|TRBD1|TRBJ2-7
TGTGCCAGCAGTCCCCCGGACAGGGTGAGGGAGCAGTACTTC
CASSPPDRVREQYF
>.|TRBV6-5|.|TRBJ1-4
TGTGCCAGCAGTTACTCAGGACTGCCAAATGAAAAACTGTTTTTT
CASSYSGLPNEKLFF
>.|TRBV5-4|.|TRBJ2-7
TGTGCCAGCAGTGAAAGTGCGGGGCACACCTACGAGCAGTACTTC
CASSESAGHTYEQYF
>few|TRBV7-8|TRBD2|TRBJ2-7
TGTGCCAGCAGCATCATACCTAGCGGAAGTTACGAGCAGTACTTC
CASSIIPSGSYEQYF
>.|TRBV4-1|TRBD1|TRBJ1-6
TGCGCCAGCAGCTTTGATGGGACAGGGTTTAATTCACCCCTCCACTTT
CASSFDGTGFNSPLHF
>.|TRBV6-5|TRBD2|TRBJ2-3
TGTGCCAGCAGTCCACTAGCGGGGGGCACAGATACGCAGTATTTT
CASSPLAGGTDTQYF
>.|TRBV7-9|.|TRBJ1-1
TGTTCCAGCAGCTCCGGGCGGGGTCGGGGAAGCACTGAAGCTTTCTTT
CSSSSGRGRGSTEAFF
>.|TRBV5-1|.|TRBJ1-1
TGCGCCAGCATGAGGGGGAGAGGGAACACTGAAGCTTTCTTT
CASMRGRGNTEAFF
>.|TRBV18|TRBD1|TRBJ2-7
TGTGCCAGCTCACGGGACAGGAACTCCTACGAGCAGTACTTC
CASSRDRNSYEQYF
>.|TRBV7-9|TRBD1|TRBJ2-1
TGTGCCAGCAGATCCGGGACAGGGAATATCTATGAGCAGTTCTTC
CASRSGTGNIYEQFF
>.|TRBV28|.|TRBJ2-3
TGTGCCAGCAGGGGGCAAGATACGCAGTATTTT
CASRGQDTQYF
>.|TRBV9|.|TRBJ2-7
TGTGCCAGCAGCGCCCAGGGGGCGGGGGAGCCCTACGAGCAGTACTTC
CASSAQGAGEPYEQYF
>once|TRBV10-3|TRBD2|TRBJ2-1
TGTGCCACTCAAAGCGAAGGGCTAGCGGGGCCTCCCTACAATGAGCAGTTCTTC
CATQSEGLAGPPYNEQFF
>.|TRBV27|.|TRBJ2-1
TGTGCCAGCAGTTTGAAGGGACTCGAATACAATGAGCAGTTCTTC
CASSLKGLEYNEQFF
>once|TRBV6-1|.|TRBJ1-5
TGTGCCAGCAACCAGGGGCCGGGGCAGCCCCAGCATTTT
CASNQGPGQPQHF
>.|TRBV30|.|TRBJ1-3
TGTGCCTGGAGGGCGGGGGGTGTTGGAAACACCATATATTTT
CAWRAGGVGNTIYF
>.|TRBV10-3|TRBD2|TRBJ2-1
TGTGCCATCAGCGGGACTAGCGGGGGGGCCACATACAATGAGCAGTTCTTC
CAISGTSGGATYNEQFF
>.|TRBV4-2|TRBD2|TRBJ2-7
TGTGCCAGCAGCCAAGGCCTGGGACTAGCGGGATACGAGCAGTACTTC
CASSQGLGLAGYEQYF
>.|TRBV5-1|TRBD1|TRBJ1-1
TGCGCCAGCAGCTTAGGGGGGCTGGGGACAGGGAACACTGAAGCTTTCTTT
CASSLGGLGTGNTEAFF
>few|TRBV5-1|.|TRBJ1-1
TGCGCCAGCAGCTTGACACAGGGAGGGGCTGAAGCTTTCTTT
CASSLTQGGAEAFF
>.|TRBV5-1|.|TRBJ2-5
TGCGCCAGCAGCGCCGGGTGGGGCAGTCAAGAGACCCAGTACTTC
CASSAGWGSQETQYF
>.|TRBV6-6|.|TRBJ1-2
TGTGCCAGCAGCCCCGTGGACCGGACTGATGGCTACACCTTC
CASSPVDRTDGYTF
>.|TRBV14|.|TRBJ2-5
TGTGCCAGCAGCCCCCACCCCACTGCTCAAGAGACCCAGTACTTC
CASSPHPTAQETQYF
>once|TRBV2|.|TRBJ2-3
TGTGCCAGCTTGTTCCCTAGCACAGATACGCAGTATTTT
CASLFPSTDTQYF
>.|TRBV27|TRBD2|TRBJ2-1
TGTGCCAGCAGTCCCCAAGACATAGGACTAGCGGGGAGCCCACCTAGCTCCTACAATGAGCAGTTCTTC
CASSPQDIGLAGSPPSSYNEQFF
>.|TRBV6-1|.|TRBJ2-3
TGTGCCAGCAGTGAAAACCCTACAGGGTCGGATACGCAGTATTTT
CASSENPTGSDTQYF